The T cell receptor (beta chain) described here comes from a study of OX40 agonist ivuxolimab in advanced cancers. Study-wide context: Treatment received earlier with anti-PD-1, anti-PD-L1 or anti-CTLA-4 agents was allowed, and more than 35% had some.

As for this clone: The target antigen is unknown.

Study results and limitations: Both CD4+ and CD8+ T cell populations in blood had undergone clonal expansion by week 6 at 0.1 to 3.0 mg/kg.

Method: immunoSEQ multiplex PCR; TCRdb's copy keeps in-frame clones and lacks some. The sample shows tens of thousands of clones, 86% of them seen only once. The germline gives CDR1 MDHEN, CDR2 SYDVKM. With 3 bases clipped from V and 6 bases from J, the junction kept 7 bases outside the gene matches. CDR3 size: 14 residues. The V gene is TRBV28, the J gene TRBJ1-2; TRBD1 matches at 7 bases. This receptor was identified in an adult with an advanced solid tumor such as melanoma, head and neck, liver or kidney cancer. Sequencing used CD4+ or CD8+ T cells sorted from blood, obtained in a trial of the OX40 agonist ivuxolimab. The CDR3, as DNA: TGTGCCAGCAGTTTGGCAGGGGGGGGTAATGGCTACACCTTC. Residues: CASSLAGGGNGYTF.